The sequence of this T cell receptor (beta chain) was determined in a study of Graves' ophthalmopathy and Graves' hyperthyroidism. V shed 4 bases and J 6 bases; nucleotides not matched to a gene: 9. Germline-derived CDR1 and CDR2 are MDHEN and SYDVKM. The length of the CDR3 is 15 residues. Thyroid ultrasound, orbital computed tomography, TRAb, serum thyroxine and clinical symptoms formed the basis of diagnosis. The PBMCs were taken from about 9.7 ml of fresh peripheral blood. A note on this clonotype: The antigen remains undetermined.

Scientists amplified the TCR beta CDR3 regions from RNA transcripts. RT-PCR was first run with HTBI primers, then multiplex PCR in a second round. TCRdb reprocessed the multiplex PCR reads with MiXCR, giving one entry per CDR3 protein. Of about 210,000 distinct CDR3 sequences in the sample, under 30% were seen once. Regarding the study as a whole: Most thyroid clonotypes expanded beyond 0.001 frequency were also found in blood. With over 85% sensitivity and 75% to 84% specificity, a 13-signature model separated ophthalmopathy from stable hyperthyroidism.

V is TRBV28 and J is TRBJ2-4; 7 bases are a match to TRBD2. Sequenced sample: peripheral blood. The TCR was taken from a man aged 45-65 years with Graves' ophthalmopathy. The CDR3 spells CASSSAGTKGNIQYF. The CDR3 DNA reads TGTGCCAGCAGTTCTGCCGGGACTAAGGGAAACATTCAGTACTTC.